This T cell receptor (beta chain) was found in a study of beta chain features in type 1 diabetes. Study details: Patients shared similar age, gender and cell yields with healthy donors.

A sort by CD45RO/CCR7/CD25/CD127/CD95/CD27 yielded CD4+ naive, central memory, regulatory and stem cell-like memory cells. This clone was detected a few times. No antigen is known for it. The V gene's germline CDR1 is MNHNS and CDR2 SASEGT. Trimming took 4 bases from V and 2 from J, leaving 6 bases between them. This CDR3 spans 13 amino acids. What was sequenced were expressed TCRB transcripts, since all of the isolated RNA had been reverse transcribed. The protocol was immunoSEQ multiplex PCR, while the TCRdb copy is restricted to in-frame clones and leaves out a portion. The profile covers about 68,000 clones, with approximately 50% appearing a single time and roughly 0.65% taken by the ten largest. Whole-study results and caveats: There was a moderate but significant shortening of TCRB CDR3s in all four CD4+ subsets of Type 1 diabetes patients. Diminished insertions and augmented deletions at VDJ junctions characterized type 1 diabetes patients. The naive, central memory and Treg TCRB repertoires showed an apparent similarity that was greater among patients than among healthy donors.

The specimen was central memory CD4+ T cells from blood. The sequence was collected from a man between 25 and 39 years old with type 1 diabetes. The J gene is TRBJ2-1, the V gene TRBV6-1; D is perhaps TRBD2 (5 bases). CDR3 DNA sequence: TGTGCCAGCAGTGCCGGGGCCTACAATGAGCAGTTCTTC. Translated: CASSAGAYNEQFF.